This TCR beta chain was captured in a study of regulatory T cells in long-lasting Graves disease. Germline assignment: CDR1 DFQATT and CDR2 SNEGSKA (reference sequence). Deletions cut 2 bases from V and 0 bases from J, with 7 bases between. The CDR3 runs to 13 residues. As for time point: newly diagnosed GD, antithyroid drugs for less than 3 months. RNA isolated from PBMCs was used to make the TCR library. Criteria from the American Thyroid Association guidelines were applied to diagnose Graves' disease. Study-wide points: Persistent disease preferred TRBV28, TRBJ1-2 and TRBJ2-5.

Library construction for TCR beta used iRepertoire HTBI primers and Arm-PCR of CDR3 regions. TCRdb recomputed calls from the multiplex PCR reads with MiXCR, one row per CDR3 protein. The repertoire holds about 430,000 distinct CDR3 sequences, with about 15% as singletons. Details on this clonotype: Antigen specificity is unknown.

In addition, the sample was reused for a study of T cells in Graves' hyperthyroidism and ophthalmopathy. That work contributes: The HTBI set primed first-round TCR CDR3 RT-PCR. The model predicted ophthalmopathy a median around 6.5 months before onset.

The rearrangement links TRBV20-1 to TRBJ1-2; D not certain. The source of this sequence is a woman in her thirties or forties with Graves disease. This sample comprised peripheral blood mononuclear cells (PBMCs), obtained at new diagnosis, from a patient treated with antithyroid drugs. Here the CDR3 DNA reads TGCAGTGCTAGAAGCAGAGCTAACTATGGCTACACCTTC. It codes for CSARSRANYGYTF.